This T cell receptor (beta chain) was retrieved from a study of T cell responses to AZD1222 COVID-19 vaccine. Measured with immunoSEQ multiplex PCR; TCRdb has only the in-frame clones, and not every one. The table has 90,000 to 100,000 clones, 88% seen once. In its sample, this clone ranks as medium-sized. Its antigen is unknown. Second-dose timings of about 4 or about 12 weeks were pooled. There are 14 residues in the CDR3. V was clipped by 6 bases and J by 4 bases; unmatched bases: 7. Germline values: CDR1 SGHNT, CDR2 YYREEE (reference sequence). Study-level results: Possibly, clonal diversity was underestimated; donors were largely white British and included more females. After the peak T cell response, and only then, were repertoires sampled. Seropositive AZD1222 recipients at baseline numbered only five or six.

This chain uses TRBV5-4 with TRBJ1-2, with 9 positions matching TRBD1. The TCR comes from an adult who received the AZD1222 COVID-19 vaccine. The sequencing here drew on peripheral blood, taken 28 days after the second AZD1222 dose. The CDR3 bases are TGTGCCAGCAACCCCGGGACAGGGAGCTATGGCTACACCTTC. It codes for CASNPGTGSYGYTF.